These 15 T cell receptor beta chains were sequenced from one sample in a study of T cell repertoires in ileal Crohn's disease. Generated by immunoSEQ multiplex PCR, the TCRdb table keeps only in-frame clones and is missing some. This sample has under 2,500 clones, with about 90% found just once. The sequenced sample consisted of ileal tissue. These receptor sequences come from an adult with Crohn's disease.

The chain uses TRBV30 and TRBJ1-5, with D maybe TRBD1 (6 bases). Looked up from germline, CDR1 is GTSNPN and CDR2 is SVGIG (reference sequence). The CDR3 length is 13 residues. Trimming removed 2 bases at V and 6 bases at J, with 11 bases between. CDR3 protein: CAWSPGAGQPQHF. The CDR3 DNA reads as TGTGCCTGGAGTCCAGGGGCGGGTCAGCCCCAGCATTTT.

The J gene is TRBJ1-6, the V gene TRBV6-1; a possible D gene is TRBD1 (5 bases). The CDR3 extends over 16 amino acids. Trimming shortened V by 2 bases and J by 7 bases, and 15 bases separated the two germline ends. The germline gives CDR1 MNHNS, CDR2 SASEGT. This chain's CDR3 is CASSELGRTKNSPLHF. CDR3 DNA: TGTGCCAGCAGTGAATTGGGAAGGACAAAAAATTCACCCCTCCACTTT.

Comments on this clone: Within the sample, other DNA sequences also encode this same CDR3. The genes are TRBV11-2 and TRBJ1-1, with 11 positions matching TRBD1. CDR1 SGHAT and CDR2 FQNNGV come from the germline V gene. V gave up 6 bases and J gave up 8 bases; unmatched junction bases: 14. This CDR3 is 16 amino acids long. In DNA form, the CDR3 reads TGTGCCAGCAGTTCTCGTCTTTCGGACAGGGGGCCCGAAGCTTTCTTT. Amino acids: CASSSRLSDRGPEAFF. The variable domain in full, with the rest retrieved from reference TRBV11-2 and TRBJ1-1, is EAGVAQSPRYKIIEKRQSVAFWCNPISGHATLYWYQQILGQGPKLLIQFQNNGVVDDSQLPKDRFSAERLKGVDSTLKIQPAKLEDSAVYLCASSSRLSDRGPEAFFGQGTRLTVV.

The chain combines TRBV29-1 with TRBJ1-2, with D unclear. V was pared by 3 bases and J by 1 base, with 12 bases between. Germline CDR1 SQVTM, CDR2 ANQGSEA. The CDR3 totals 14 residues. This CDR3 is CSVDVQAFNYGYTF. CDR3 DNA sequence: TGCAGCGTTGATGTTCAGGCCTTTAACTATGGCTACACCTTC.

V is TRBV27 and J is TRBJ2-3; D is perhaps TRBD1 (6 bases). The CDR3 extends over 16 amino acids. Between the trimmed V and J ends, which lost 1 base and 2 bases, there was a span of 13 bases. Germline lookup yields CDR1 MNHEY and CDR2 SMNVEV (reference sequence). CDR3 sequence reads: CASSLLGAAVTDTQYF. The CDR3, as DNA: TGTGCCAGCAGTTTATTGGGGGCGGCAGTCACAGATACGCAGTATTTT.

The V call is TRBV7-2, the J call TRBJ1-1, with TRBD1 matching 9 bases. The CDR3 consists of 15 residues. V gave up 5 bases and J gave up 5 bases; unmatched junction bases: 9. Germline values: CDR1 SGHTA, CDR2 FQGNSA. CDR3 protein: CASSRTGGMSTEAFF. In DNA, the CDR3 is TGTGCCAGCAGCCGAACAGGGGGCATGAGTACTGAAGCTTTCTTT.

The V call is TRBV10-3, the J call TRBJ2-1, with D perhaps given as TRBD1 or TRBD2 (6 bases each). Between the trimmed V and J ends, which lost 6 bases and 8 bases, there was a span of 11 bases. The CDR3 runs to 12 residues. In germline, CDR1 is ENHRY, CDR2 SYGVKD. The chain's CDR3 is CAISEGEDEQFF. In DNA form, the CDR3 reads TGTGCCATCAGCGAGGGGGAGGATGAGCAGTTCTTC.

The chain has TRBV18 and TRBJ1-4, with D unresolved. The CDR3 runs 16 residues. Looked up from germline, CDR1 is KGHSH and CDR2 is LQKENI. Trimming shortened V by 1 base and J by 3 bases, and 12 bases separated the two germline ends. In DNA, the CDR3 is TGTGCCAGCTCACCACTCTCGGAGGCTCCTAATGAAAAACTGTTTTTT. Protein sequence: CASSPLSEAPNEKLFF.

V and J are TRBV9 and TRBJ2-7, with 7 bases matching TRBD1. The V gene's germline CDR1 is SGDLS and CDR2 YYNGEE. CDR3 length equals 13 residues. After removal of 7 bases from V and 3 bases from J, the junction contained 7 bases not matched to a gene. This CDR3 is CASCGQAIYEQYF. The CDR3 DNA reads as TGTGCCAGCTGTGGACAGGCAATCTACGAGCAGTACTTC. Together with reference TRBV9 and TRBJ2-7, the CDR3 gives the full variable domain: DSGVTQTPKHLITATGQRVTLRCSPRSGDLSVYWYQQSLDQGLQFLIQYYNGEERAKGNILERFSAQQFPDLHSELNLSSLELGDSALYFCASCGQAIYEQYFGPGTRLTVT.

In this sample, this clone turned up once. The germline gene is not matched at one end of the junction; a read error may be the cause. CDR3 in DNA: TGTGCCAGCACTTACGGACAGAACTATGGCTACACCTTC. Its protein product is CASTYGQNYGYTF. V and J are TRBV6-6 and TRBJ1-2; TRBD1 is a possible D gene (6 bases). The germline CDR1 and CDR2 sequences are MNHNY and SVGAGI (reference sequence). The CDR3 is 13 amino acids.

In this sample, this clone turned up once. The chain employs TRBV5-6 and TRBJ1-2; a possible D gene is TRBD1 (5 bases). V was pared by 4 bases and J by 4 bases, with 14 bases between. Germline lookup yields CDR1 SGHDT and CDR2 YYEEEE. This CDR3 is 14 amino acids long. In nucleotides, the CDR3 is TGTGCCAGCAGCCCCGGGGGGGGGAGCTATGGCTACACCTTC. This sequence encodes CASSPGGGSYGYTF.

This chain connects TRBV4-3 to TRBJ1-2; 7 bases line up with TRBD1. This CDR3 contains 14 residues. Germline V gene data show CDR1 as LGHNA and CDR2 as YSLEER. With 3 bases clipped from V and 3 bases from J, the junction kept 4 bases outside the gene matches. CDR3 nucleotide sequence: TGCGCCAGCAGCCAGGCAACAGGGGACTATGGCTACACCTTC. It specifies CASSQATGDYGYTF.

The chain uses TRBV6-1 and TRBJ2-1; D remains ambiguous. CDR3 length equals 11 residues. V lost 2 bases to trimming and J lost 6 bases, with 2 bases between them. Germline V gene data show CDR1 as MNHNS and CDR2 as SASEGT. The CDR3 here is CASSELNEQFF. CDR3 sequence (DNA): TGTGCCAGCAGTGAACTCAATGAGCAGTTCTTC.

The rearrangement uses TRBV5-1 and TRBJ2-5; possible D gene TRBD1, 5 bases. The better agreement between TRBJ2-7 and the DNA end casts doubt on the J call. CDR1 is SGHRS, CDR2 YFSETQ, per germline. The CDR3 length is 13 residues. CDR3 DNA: TGCGCCAGCAGCAAAGGGGTCTCCTACGAGCAGTACTTC. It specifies CASSKGVSYEQYF.

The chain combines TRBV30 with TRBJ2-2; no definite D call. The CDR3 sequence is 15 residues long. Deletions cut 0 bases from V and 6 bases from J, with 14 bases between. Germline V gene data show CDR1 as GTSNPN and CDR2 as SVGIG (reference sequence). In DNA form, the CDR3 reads TGTGCCTGGAGTGTTGGTAGCCTATGGGCCGGGGAGCTGTTTTTT. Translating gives CAWSVGSLWAGELFF.